This T cell receptor beta chain comes out of a study of cytomegalovirus exposure and HLA in healthy donors. Clones were read by immunoSEQ multiplex PCR, and TCRdb kept only the in-frame ones, dropping some. Here the sample spans 200,000 to 250,000 clones, around four fifths being singletons. Germline CDR1 and CDR2: SGHTA and FQGNSA. V was clipped by 1 base and J by 4 bases, with 10 bases between them. The CDR3 extends over 15 amino acids. The V and J genes are TRBV7-2 and TRBJ1-4, with D hard to call. The sequence was collected from a woman under 30 in good health and CMV-seronegative. The sequencing input was PBMCs. Here the CDR3 DNA reads TGTGCCAGCAGCTTAGATGGAGGGTTTAATGAAAAACTGTTTTTT. This gives the protein CASSLDGGFNEKLFF.